This T cell receptor (beta chain) is drawn from a study of early T cells in non-severe SARS-CoV-2 infection. About the study: Unpaired chains resulted from sequencing bulk RNA of unsorted whole blood. Study results and limitations: The matching step, a VDJdb search, favored anti-spike CD8 responses and missed private and CD4 specificities.

V lost 5 bases and J lost 5; bases outside the gene matches: 12. The CDR3 consists of 15 residues. Attachment of unique molecular identifiers was made to individual cDNA molecules. Each CDR3 protein is one row after TCRdb ran MiXCR on the 5' RACE reads. Here the sample spans 45,000 to 50,000 distinct CDR3 sequences, around 6.5% being singletons. In its sample, this clonotype was seen many times. Its antigen remains unidentified. Material: whole blood, obtained at baseline. The TCR originated in an adult who was a healthcare worker with PCR-confirmed SARS-CoV-2 infection or an uninfected control (not recorded which). The chain links TRBV12-3 or TRBV12-4 to TRBJ2-7; 7 bases line up with TRBD2. The CDR3 reads CASSPTGPGRDEQYF. The CDR3 DNA sequence: TGTGCCAGCAGTCCTACAGGTCCAGGGAGGGACGAGCAGTACTTC.